These T cell receptor beta chains were read from a single sample in a study of circulating and synovial CD4+ cells in juvenile arthritis. Using immunoSEQ multiplex PCR, the repertoire was profiled, and TCRdb retains in-frame clones only, with some absent. Of tens of thousands of clones listed, roughly 93% are singletons. The sequenced sample consisted of CD4+ T cells from blood. The origin of the receptors is a human donor with juvenile idiopathic arthritis. The CDR3 runs from the conserved cysteine through the conserved F or W. D genes are given only for firm matches. Only some rows state a clone size, as once, few, many or a class for expanded clones.

15 | . | TRBJ2-7 | TRBD2 | TRBV6-4 | TGTGCCAGCAGTGACTGCACTAGCGGGAGGGCCGAGCAGTACTTC | CASSDCTSGRAEQYF
14 | . | TRBJ2-7 | TRBD2 | TRBV6-5 | TGTGCCAGCAGGGGGACTAGCGGGAGATACGAGCAGTACTTC | CASRGTSGRYEQYF
16 | . | TRBJ1-1 | . | TRBV18 | TGTGCCAGCTCACCATACAGCACCCTCGTGAACACTGAAGCTTTCTTT | CASSPYSTLVNTEAFF
14 | . | TRBJ2-7 | TRBD2 | TRBV10-3 | TGTGCCATCAGTGGGGGCGGGAGGGCCGATGAGCAGTACTTC | CAISGGGRADEQYF
15 | once | TRBJ1-1 | TRBD1 | TRBV5-1 | TGCGCCAGCAGCCTACAGGGGGTGCAAAACACTGAAGCTTTCTTT | CASSLQGVQNTEAFF
16 | once | TRBJ1-6 | . | TRBV10-3 | TGTGCCATCAGTGAGTCGTTTGCCACACGGGATTCACCCCTCCACTTT | CAISESFATRDSPLHF
15 | . | TRBJ2-2 | . | TRBV21-1 | TGTGCCAGCAGCCCCGGGACAGAAAACACCGGGGAGCTGTTTTTT | CASSPGTENTGELFF
16 | . | TRBJ2-5 | . | TRBV28 | TGTGCCAGCAGTTTATCCCGGTCATCAGCGACAGAGACCCAGTACTTC | CASSLSRSSATETQYF
15 | . | TRBJ1-6 | . | TRBV28 | TGTGCCAGCAGTTTAGACCAGGGAGGGAATTCACCCCTCCACTTT | CASSLDQGGNSPLHF
13 | . | TRBJ1-2 | . | TRBV30 | TGTGCCTGGAGTGTAGGGACTCAGTATGGCTACACCTTC | CAWSVGTQYGYTF
13 | . | TRBJ1-1 | . | TRBV28 | TGTGCCAGCAGTTTTGGGGCGGGAACTGAAGCTTTCTTT | CASSFGAGTEAFF
14 | . | TRBJ1-1 | TRBD1 | TRBV5-4 | TGTGCCAGCAGCTTGAGGCAGGGGGCCCGTGAAGCTTTCTTT | CASSLRQGAREAFF
13 | . | TRBJ1-2 | . | TRBV6-1 | TGTGCCAGCTCTAAGCAACAGAACTATGGCTACACCTTC | CASSKQQNYGYTF
15 | once | TRBJ1-2 | . | TRBV7-2 | TGTGCCAGCACCCTTCCGGGAGGGCCCAACTATGGCTACACCTTC | CASTLPGGPNYGYTF
14 | . | TRBJ2-1 | TRBD2 | TRBV29-1 | TGCAGCGTTTGGGTTCTAGCGGGATCAGATGAGCAGTTCTTC | CSVWVLAGSDEQFF
14 | . | TRBJ1-2 | TRBD1 | TRBV7-8 | TGTGCCAGCAGCTTAGCAACAGGGGTCTATGGCTACACCTTC | CASSLATGVYGYTF
15 | . | TRBJ2-6 | . | TRBV10-3 | TGTGCCATCAGTGAGGGACAGCCTGGGGCCAACGTCCTGACTTTC | CAISEGQPGANVLTF
15 | . | TRBJ2-3 | . | TRBV4-2 | TGTGCCAGCAGCCAAGTTAGCGCTCACACAGATACGCAGTATTTT | CASSQVSAHTDTQYF
16 | few | TRBJ2-2 | TRBD2 | TRBV7-6 | TGTGCCAGCAGCTTAGGTACTAGCGGGATCACCGGGGAGCTGTTTTTT | CASSLGTSGITGELFF
15 | . | TRBJ2-7 | TRBD2 | TRBV5-1 | TGCGCCAGCAGCTCACTAGCGGGAGCCTCCTACGAGCAGTACTTC | CASSSLAGASYEQYF
13 | . | TRBJ2-5 | . | TRBV19 | TGTGCCAGTAGTCTCGGAACCAGGGAGACCCAGTACTTC | CASSLGTRETQYF
14 | . | TRBJ2-1 | . | TRBV7-8 | TGTGCCAGTGGTCCGGGAGCGTCCTACAATGAGCAGTTCTTC | CASGPGASYNEQFF
15 | once | TRBJ1-1 | TRBD1 | TRBV19 | TGTGCCAGTAGTATACAGGGGGCCCTCAACACTGAAGCTTTCTTT | CASSIQGALNTEAFF
15 | once | TRBJ2-5 | . | TRBV7-3 | TGTGCCAGCAGCTTAAACACAGGGAACCAAGAGACCCAGTACTTC | CASSLNTGNQETQYF
13 | few | TRBJ1-3 | . | TRBV27 | TGTGCCAGCAGTCCCCTCCAGTCGCACACCATATATTTT | CASSPLQSHTIYF
14 | . | TRBJ2-5 | TRBD1 | TRBV29-1 | TGCAGCGTTCGACCCGGGACAGTAAAAGAGACCCAGTACTTC | CSVRPGTVKETQYF
14 | . | TRBJ1-1 | . | TRBV4-1 | TGCGCCAGCAGCCGGCCGCGGGCGAACACTGAAGCTTTCTTT | CASSRPRANTEAFF
17 | . | TRBJ1-5 | TRBD1 | TRBV18 | TGTGCCAGCTCACCACCGAACAGGGGCGTTAGCAATCAGCCCCAGCATTTT | CASSPPNRGVSNQPQHF
15 | . | TRBJ2-2 | TRBD1 | TRBV11-2 | TGTGCCAGCAGCTGGTACACAGGGGGCCCCGGGGAGCTGTTTTTT | CASSWYTGGPGELFF
10 | . | TRBJ2-1 | . | TRBV29-1 | TGCAGCGGGCTGATGGAGAAGCAGTTCTTC | CSGLMEKQFF
14 | . | TRBJ2-5 | . | TRBV7-2 | TGTGCCAGCAGCTTAGTATTAGGGGGGGCCGGCCAGTACTTC | CASSLVLGGAGQYF
13 | once | TRBJ2-7 | TRBD1 | TRBV7-8 | TGTGCCAGCAGCTTAGGGCAACAGGGGAAGCAGTACTTC | CASSLGQQGKQYF